Shown below are 8 T cell receptor beta chains from a single sample sequenced in a study of shared clonotypes between healthy human individuals (dated by TCRdb to the early 2020s). The library was obtained by the immunoSEQ multiplex PCR assay. Sourced from immuneACCESS, this table was stored by TCRdb with only in-frame sequences that have V and J called. A share of the clones is absent; for the studies checked, an unresolved V gene accounts for under half, and the remainder has no known explanation. The sample table holds about 2 million clones, of which about 95% were seen once. In total, the top ten clones hold 1% to 1.3% of the sample. For the CD8 naive samples, CD45RO-negative cells were positively selected for CCR7, yielding a CD45RA+CCR7+ population from which TemRA cells were excluded. The sequenced sample consisted of naive CD8+ T cells sorted from blood. The cell subset or site label on this specimen signifies: CD45RA+CCR7+. The receptors were gathered from a man between 18 and 29 years old in good health.

This rearrangement joins TRBV7-8 to TRBJ2-1, with D tentatively TRBD1 or TRBD2 (6 bases each). This CDR3 spans 13 amino acids. The V and J ends lost 10 bases and 2 bases respectively, with 12 bases between them. Germline V gene lookup returns CDR1 SGHVS and CDR2 FQNEAQ. Here the CDR3 reads CATTRGAYNEQFF. CDR3 nucleotides: TGTGCCACCACGAGGGGGGCCTACAATGAGCAGTTCTTC. Complete variable domain (other parts from reference TRBV7-8 and TRBJ2-1): GAGVSQSPRYKVAKRGQDVALRCDPISGHVSLFWYQQALGQGPEFLTYFQNEAQLDKSGLPSDRFFAERPEGSVSTLKIQRTQQEDSAVYLCATTRGAYNEQFFGPGTRLTVL.

This clone was observed a single time. The chain has TRBV28 and TRBJ1-2; 8 positions match TRBD1. Germline assignment: CDR1 MDHEN and CDR2 SYDVKM. The J segment lost 7 bases and the V segment lost 5 bases, leaving 9 bases of the junction unmatched. The CDR3 spans 14 residues. CDR3 coding DNA: TGTGCCAGCAGTGGACTGGACAGGGAAGCTGGCTACACCTTC. This sequence encodes CASSGLDREAGYTF.

The chain has TRBV4-1 and TRBJ1-4; 10 bases are a match to TRBD1. The CDR3 has 17 amino acids. The V and J ends lost 0 bases and 6 bases, in that order; junction bases with no gene match: 7. CDR1 is MGHRA and CDR2 is YSYEKL in the germline V gene. The CDR3 region is CASSQEVPGTGDEKLFF. CDR3 DNA sequence: TGCGCCAGCAGCCAAGAGGTCCCTGGGACAGGGGATGAAAAACTGTTTTTT.

The chain is built from TRBV9 and TRBJ1-1, with D tentatively TRBD1 (5 bases). The ends were cut back, 0 bases at V and 7 bases at J, with 19 bases in the middle. The V gene's germline CDR1 is SGDLS and CDR2 YYNGEE. The CDR3 runs to 16 residues. The CDR3 coding sequence is TGTGCCAGCAGCGTAGACGTGGGGGACCCCGCAGGTGAAGCTTTCTTT. Its protein product is CASSVDVGDPAGEAFF. Variable domain in full (rest from reference TRBV9 and TRBJ1-1): DSGVTQTPKHLITATGQRVTLRCSPRSGDLSVYWYQQSLDQGLQFLIQYYNGEERAKGNILERFSAQQFPDLHSELNLSSLELGDSALYFCASSVDVGDPAGEAFFGQGTRLTVV.

The chain joins TRBV27 to TRBJ2-3; D gene ambiguous. The ends were cut back, 3 bases at V and 4 bases at J, with 8 bases in the middle. Germline CDR1 MNHEY, CDR2 SMNVEV (reference sequence). CDR3 length: 13 residues. The CDR3 DNA sequence: TGTGCCAGCAGTTTCGTAAGTGCAGATACGCAGTATTTT. Translating gives CASSFVSADTQYF.

This chain links TRBV10-2 with TRBJ2-7; 7 bases are shared with TRBD1. Trimming removed 8 bases from V and 0 bases from J; junction bases left unmatched: 4. This CDR3 spans 13 amino acids. CDR1 is WSHSY, CDR2 SAAADI, per germline. The CDR3 loop is CASQTGISYEQYF. In DNA form, the CDR3 reads TGCGCCAGCCAGACAGGGATCTCCTACGAGCAGTACTTC.

CDR3 residues: CASGLVPSYEQFF. The DNA for the CDR3 is TGTGCTAGTGGTTTGGTCCCCAGTTATGAGCAGTTCTTC. V usage is TRBV12-5 and J usage is TRBJ2-1; D not resolved. The CDR3 totals 13 residues. The V end lost 0 bases, the J end lost 8 bases, and 8 bases lay between the germline ends. The germline CDR1 and CDR2 sequences are LGHNT and FRNRAP.

The genes are TRBV30 and TRBJ2-1; 8 bases map to TRBD2. With 2 bases clipped from V and 8 bases from J, the junction kept 11 bases outside the gene matches. This CDR3 contains 15 residues. The germline CDR1 and CDR2 sequences are GTSNPN and SVGIG (reference sequence). CDR3 coding DNA: TGTGCCTGGAGTCTGGGGGCGGGAGGATTAGATGAGCAGTTCTTC. It is translated as CAWSLGAGGLDEQFF. The full variable domain, rest sourced from reference TRBV30 and TRBJ2-1, is SQTIHQWPATLVQPVGSPLSLECTVEGTSNPNLYWYRQAAGRGLQLLFYSVGIGQISSEVPQNLSASRPQDRQFILSSKKLLLSDSGFYLCAWSLGAGGLDEQFFGPGTRLTVL.